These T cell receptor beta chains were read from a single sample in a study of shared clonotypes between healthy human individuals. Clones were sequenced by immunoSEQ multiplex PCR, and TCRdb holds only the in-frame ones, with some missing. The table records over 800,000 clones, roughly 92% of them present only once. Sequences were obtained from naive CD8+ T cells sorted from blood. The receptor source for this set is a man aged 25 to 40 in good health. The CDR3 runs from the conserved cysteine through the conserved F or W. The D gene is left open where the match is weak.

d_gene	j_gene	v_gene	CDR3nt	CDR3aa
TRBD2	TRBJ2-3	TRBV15	TGTGCCACCAGCAGAGATGCTCTAGCGGGAGATACGCAGTATTTT	CATSRDALAGDTQYF
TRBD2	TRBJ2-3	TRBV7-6	TGTGCCAGCAGCCTAAATCCGGGACCTAGGACTAGCGGGAGCACAGATACGCAGTATTTT	CASSLNPGPRTSGSTDTQYF
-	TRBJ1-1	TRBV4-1	TGCGCCAGCAGCCGCAACGAGAGGCCTGAAGCTTTCTTT	CASSRNERPEAFF
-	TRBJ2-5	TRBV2	TGTGCCAGCAGTGAAGCCCCAGATAACCAAGAGACCCAGTACTTC	CASSEAPDNQETQYF
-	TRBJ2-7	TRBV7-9	TGTGCCAGCAGTTTTACTACCGGGACGGCGGCCGCCGAGCAGTACTTC	CASSFTTGTAAAEQYF
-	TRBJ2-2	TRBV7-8	TGTGCCAGCAGCGTGGGACCTTTAGTCAACACCGGGGAGCTGTTTTTT	CASSVGPLVNTGELFF
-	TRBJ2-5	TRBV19	TGTGCCAGCCTGGGACGGGATGCGGAGACCCAGTACTTC	CASLGRDAETQYF
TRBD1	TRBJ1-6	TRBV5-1	TGCGCCAGCAGCTTGGCTAGGACAGGCTTGCTCCACTTT	CASSLARTGLLHF
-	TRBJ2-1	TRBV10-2	TGCGCCAGCAATGGGGGGAATGAGCAGTTCTTC	CASNGGNEQFF
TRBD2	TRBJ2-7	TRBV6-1	TGTGCCAGCTCTCGTCGGGAGGGCTACGAGCAGTACTTC	CASSRREGYEQYF
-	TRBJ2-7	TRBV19	TGTGCCAGTAAACCAGGGGGACTATCCTACGAGCAGTACTTC	CASKPGGLSYEQYF
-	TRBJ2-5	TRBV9	TGTGCCAGCAGCGTGGGGGTCCAAGAGACCCAGTACTTC	CASSVGVQETQYF
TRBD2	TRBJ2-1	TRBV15	TGTGCCACCAGCAGAGGACTAGCGGGAGCCGACAATGAGCAGTTCTTC	CATSRGLAGADNEQFF
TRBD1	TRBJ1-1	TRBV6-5	TGTGCCAGCAGTGACAGGGGAAAAGACACTGAAGCTTTCTTT	CASSDRGKDTEAFF
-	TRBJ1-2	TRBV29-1	TGCAGCGCCTTGCAGACAGACTATGGCTACACCTTC	CSALQTDYGYTF
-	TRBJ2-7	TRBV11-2	TGTGCCAGCAGCTTGTCCCTGCACCAAAACCGATACGAGCAGTACTTC	CASSLSLHQNRYEQYF